The 22 T cell receptor beta chains below were found in one sample sequenced in a study of T-cell memory formation after mild COVID-19 (dated by TCRdb to about 2021). The library was built by means of 5' RACE. Sequencing relied on an Illumina NovaSeq 6000. Using fastp trimming at Q25 and MiXCR clonotype assembly, TCRdb reanalyzed the public sequencing data and kept in-frame beta chains. Each entry is one CDR3 protein sequence, shown with its most common DNA and genes. In all, the sample holds about half a million distinct CDR3 sequences, and 15% to 20% of those were seen once. The ten top clones hold approximately 13% of the sample. The sample was PBMCs or a T cell subset sorted from them (not recorded which). These receptor sequences come from an adult woman who had mild COVID-19 (a few samples of this study predate the infection). The sample titles of this study are shuffled in the database, so cell type and time point are left out; the donor was told from shared clones.

This clonotype was detected a few times. The rearrangement joins TRBV15 to TRBJ2-1, with D tentatively TRBD2 (6 bases). V lost 0 bases and J lost 8, with 14 bases in between. The CDR3 runs to 15 residues. From germline, CDR1 is LNHNV and CDR2 YYDKDF (reference sequence). The CDR3 nucleotides are TGTGCCACCAGCAGAGACCCCCGGGGAGGCGATGAGCAGTTCTTC. Its protein product is CATSRDPRGGDEQFF.

This clonotype was seen more than once but under ten times. The chain carries TRBV30 and TRBJ2-3, with D perhaps matching TRBD1 (5 bases). This CDR3 contains 13 residues. Germline V gene lookup returns CDR1 GTSNPN and CDR2 SVGIG (reference sequence). V lost 2 bases, J lost 2 bases, and 8 bases lay in between. CDR3 loop: CAWSKDNTDTQYF. In DNA, the CDR3 is TGTGCCTGGAGTAAGGACAACACAGATACGCAGTATTTT.

The V and J genes are TRBV29-1 and TRBJ2-2; 8 nucleotides align to TRBD2. Germline-derived CDR1 and CDR2 are SQVTM and ANQGSEA. This CDR3 is built from 13 residues. V was clipped by 7 bases and J by 6 bases; unmatched bases: 7. Here the CDR3 reads CSAGGTSPGELFF. The CDR3 DNA is TGCAGCGCGGGAGGGACATCTCCCGGGGAGCTGTTTTTT.

The chain has TRBV12-3 or TRBV12-4 and TRBJ2-5; D not certain. The germline V and J ends were trimmed by 2 bases and 2 bases, with 9 bases remaining between them. This CDR3 contains 14 residues. The CDR3 region has the DNA TGTGCCAGCAGTTTACGGAGCCCGCAAGAGACCCAGTACTTC. The encoded protein is CASSLRSPQETQYF.

This clonotype has a handful of counts. The chain uses TRBV4-1 and TRBJ1-6; 7 nucleotides agree with TRBD1. This CDR3 is 15 amino acids long. After removal of 0 bases from V and 9 bases from J, the junction contained 5 bases not matched to a gene. CDR1 MGHRA and CDR2 YSYEKL come from the germline V gene. The CDR3 DNA reads as TGCGCCAGCAGCCAAGATCGGACAGGCGGTTCACCCCTCCACTTT. It translates to CASSQDRTGGSPLHF.

The gene calls are TRBV7-9 and TRBJ2-1, with D unresolved. The V end was cut by 1 base, the J end by 6 bases, with 13 bases between. Per germline, CDR1 SEHNR and CDR2 FQNEAQ (reference sequence). This CDR3 is 15 amino acids long. The CDR3 is CASSLDPPVLNEQFF. CDR3 bases: TGTGCCAGCAGCTTAGACCCCCCAGTACTCAATGAGCAGTTCTTC.

This clonotype was counted a few times. The chain has TRBV6-5 and TRBJ2-2, with D maybe TRBD1 (6 bases). V lost 2 bases and J lost 6, with 13 bases in between. Germline assignment: CDR1 MNHEY and CDR2 SVGAGI. The CDR3 sequence is 15 residues long. CDR3 residues: CASSYGAGDPGELFF. The CDR3 bases are TGTGCCAGCAGTTACGGGGCAGGGGATCCCGGGGAGCTGTTTTTT.

The V call is TRBV20-1, the J call TRBJ1-2; no definite D call. Germline V gene lookup returns CDR1 DFQATT and CDR2 SNEGSKA (reference sequence). The CDR3 has 17 amino acids. Between the trimmed V and J ends, which lost 0 bases and 8 bases, there was a span of 25 bases. The CDR3 DNA is TGCAGTGCTAGAGATATAAGAAATACAGCCACCTTGGTAGGCTACACCTTC. Amino acids: CSARDIRNTATLVGYTF.

This sequence joins TRBV5-1 and TRBJ1-1; D is unclear. The CDR3 runs to 14 residues. CDR1 and CDR2 (germline): SGHRS, YFSETQ. Trimming stripped 7 bases from V and 1 base from J, with 14 bases between. The CDR3 DNA sequence: TGCGCCAGCCAAATATCTCCCGCGAACACTGAAGCTTTCTTT. Encoded protein: CASQISPANTEAFF.

This clonotype was seen repeatedly, ten times or more. The gene calls are TRBV6-5 and TRBJ2-1; 9 positions agree with TRBD2. V lost 0 bases and J lost 6; bases outside the gene matches: 12. CDR1 and CDR2 from the germline V gene are MNHEY and SVGAGI. This CDR3 has 18 residues. The CDR3 DNA reads TGTGCCAGCAGTTACTCCTCCGGCCATAGCGGGGGATTCAATGAGCAGTTCTTC. Protein: CASSYSSGHSGGFNEQFF.

This clonotype has at least ten counts. The chain is built from TRBV5-1 and TRBJ2-2; tentative D call: TRBD2 (7 bases). CDR3 size: 16 residues. CDR1 is SGHRS, CDR2 YFSETQ, per germline. The V gene lost 4 bases and the J gene lost 2 bases, with 15 bases spanning the gap. CDR3 DNA: TGCGCCAGCAGCCGGGGGGCAGGCCGTAACACCGGGGAGCTGTTTTTT. Amino acid sequence: CASSRGAGRNTGELFF.

This clonotype was detected only a few times. The J gene is TRBJ2-1, the V gene TRBV20-1; TRBD2 agrees at 8 bases. The CDR3 length is 15 residues. The V gene's germline CDR1 is DFQATT and CDR2 SNEGSKA (reference sequence). V trimming: 4 bases; J trimming: 5 bases; junction bases outside the gene matches: 10. The CDR3 sequence is CSANYAGGLHNEQFF. The DNA for the CDR3 is TGCAGTGCTAATTATGCGGGGGGCCTTCACAATGAGCAGTTCTTC.

This clonotype was seen only a few times. The rearrangement uses TRBV12-3 or TRBV12-4 and TRBJ2-7; 7 bases line up with TRBD1. The CDR3 loop spans 15 amino acids. V shed 6 bases and J 1 base; nucleotides not matched to a gene: 9. The CDR3 coding sequence is TGTGCCAGCAGCATCTCGTGGGACAGATCCTACGAGCAGTACTTC. Protein: CASSISWDRSYEQYF.

The chain is built from TRBV7-2 and TRBJ2-1, with D tentatively TRBD2 (5 bases). Between the trimmed V and J ends, which lost 1 base and 6 bases, there was a span of 13 bases. CDR3 size: 15 residues. The germline V gene encodes CDR1 SGHTA and CDR2 FQGNSA. In DNA, the CDR3 is TGTGCCAGCAGCTTAGAACTAGAAAGGTCCAATGAGCAGTTCTTC. Its translation is CASSLELERSNEQFF.

This clonotype occurred many times. The genes are TRBV24-1 and TRBJ1-2; unclear D gene. CDR1 KGHDR and CDR2 SFDVKD come from the germline V gene. This CDR3 spans 12 amino acids. The ends were cut back, 6 bases at V and 3 bases at J, with 7 bases in the middle. The CDR3 DNA reads TGTGCCACCAGTAGCCAGGACTATGGCTACACCTTC. Translation gives CATSSQDYGYTF.

This chain uses TRBV7-9 with TRBJ1-6; 7 nucleotides align to TRBD1. The CDR3 length is 16 residues. Per the germline V gene, CDR1 is SEHNR and CDR2 is FQNEAQ (reference sequence). After removal of 6 bases from V and 5 bases from J, the junction contained 10 bases not matched to a gene. The CDR3 region is CASSYYPGQNNSPLHF. The CDR3, as DNA: TGTGCCAGCAGTTACTATCCGGGACAGAATAATTCACCCCTCCACTTT.

This clonotype was recorded a few times. The chain combines TRBV5-1 with TRBJ2-2; 12 positions agree with TRBD2. V lost 0 bases and J lost 5; bases outside the gene matches: 2. CDR1 SGHRS and CDR2 YFSETQ come from the germline V gene. The length of the CDR3 is 16 residues. Here the CDR3 DNA reads TGCGCCAGCAGCTTGGAACTAGCGGGAGGTACCGGGGAGCTGTTTTTT. It codes for CASSLELAGGTGELFF. The variable domain in full, with the rest retrieved from reference TRBV5-1 and TRBJ2-2, is KAGVTQTPRYLIKTRGQQVTLSCSPISGHRSVSWYQQTPGQGLQFLFEYFSETQRNKGNFPGRFSGRQFSNSRSEMNVSTLELGDSALYLCASSLELAGGTGELFFGEGSRLTVL.

The J gene is TRBJ2-7, the V gene TRBV6-5; D gene ambiguous. This CDR3 is 17 amino acids long. CDR1 is MNHEY, CDR2 SVGAGI, per germline. Trimming shortened V by 0 bases and J by 2 bases, and 17 bases separated the two germline ends. This chain's CDR3 is CASSYSSSQTHTYEQYF. DNA for the CDR3: TGTGCCAGCAGTTACTCGAGTAGCCAAACCCACACCTACGAGCAGTACTTC.

Ten or more counts support this clonotype. The genes are TRBV18 and TRBJ2-2; D call uncertain. The CDR3 runs 12 residues. V was pared by 2 bases and J by 2 bases, with 0 bases between. Germline CDR1 and CDR2: KGHSH and LQKENI. CDR3 residues: CASSPNTGELFF. DNA of the CDR3: TGTGCCAGCTCACCAAACACCGGGGAGCTGTTTTTT.

In the case of this clonotype: One end of the junction fails to match germline, which may point to a read error. V is TRBV10-3 and J is TRBJ1-3; 7 nucleotides agree with TRBD1. CDR1 and CDR2 from the germline V gene are ENHRY and SYGVKD. This CDR3 has 16 amino acids. The chain's CDR3 is CAISEWDSHSANTIYF. CDR3 nucleotides: TGTGCCATCAGTGAGTGGGACAGCCACTCTGCAAACACCATATATTTT.

The V call is TRBV7-8, the J call TRBJ2-1, with TRBD2 matching over 9 bases. CDR1 SGHVS and CDR2 FQNEAQ come from the germline V gene. CDR3 size: 15 residues. The V and J ends lost 2 bases and 2 bases, in that order; junction bases with no gene match: 1. The chain's CDR3 is CASSLPSGTYNEQFF. The CDR3, as DNA: TGTGCCAGCAGCTTACCTAGCGGGACCTACAATGAGCAGTTCTTC.

There are a few counts of this clonotype. The chain uses TRBV6-2 or TRBV6-3 and TRBJ2-7; no definite D call. The germline V and J ends were trimmed by 1 base and 4 bases, with 11 bases remaining between them. This CDR3 is built from 14 residues. Looked up from germline, CDR1 is MNHEY and CDR2 is SVGEGT. The CDR3 sequence is CASSYFQERYEQYF. The CDR3 DNA sequence: TGTGCCAGCAGTTACTTTCAGGAGCGATACGAGCAGTACTTC.